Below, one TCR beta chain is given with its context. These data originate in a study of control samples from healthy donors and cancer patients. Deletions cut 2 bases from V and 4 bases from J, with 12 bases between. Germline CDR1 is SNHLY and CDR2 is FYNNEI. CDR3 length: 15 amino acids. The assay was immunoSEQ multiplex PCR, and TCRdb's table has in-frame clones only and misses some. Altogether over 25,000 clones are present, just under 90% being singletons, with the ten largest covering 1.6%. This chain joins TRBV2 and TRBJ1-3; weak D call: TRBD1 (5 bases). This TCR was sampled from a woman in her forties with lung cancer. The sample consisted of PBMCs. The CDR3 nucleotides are TGTGCCAGCAGTGAAAGGGACGGACAAGGAAACACCATATATTTT. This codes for CASSERDGQGNTIYF.